This entry lists 29 T cell receptor beta chains sequenced from one sample in a study of shared clonotypes between healthy human individuals (TCRdb year 2020). For the CD8 naive samples, CD45RO-negative cells were positively selected for CCR7, yielding a CD45RA+CCR7+ population from which TemRA cells were excluded. Library construction relied on the immunoSEQ multiplex PCR assay. TCRdb mirrors the immuneACCESS table, restricted to in-frame sequences. Some clones are absent from its copies; in checked studies, under half trace to an unresolved V gene, and the reason for the others is unknown. A total of about 820,000 clones appear in this sample, 80% to 95% of them only once. Jointly, the top ten make up 24% of the sample. The material sequenced was naive CD8+ T cells sorted from blood. Sample cell subset or site, as interpreted from the label and publication: CD45RA+CCR7+. The origin of the receptors is a man aged 30 to 39 in good health.

J is TRBJ2-7 and V is TRBV19; D is unresolved. Germline V gene sequence: CDR1 LNHDA, CDR2 SQIVND (reference sequence). V was shortened by 6 bases and J by 0 bases, with 9 bases between the two germline ends. The CDR3 is made up of 13 amino acids. CDR3 nucleotides: TGTGCCAGTAGAGGCGGAAGCTCCTACGAGCAGTACTTC. It encodes CASRGGSSYEQYF.

The V call is TRBV28, the J call TRBJ2-7; 8 bases agree with TRBD2. V dropped 4 bases and J dropped 3; count of bases not matched to a gene: 14. The CDR3 is 17 residues long. The V gene's germline CDR1 is MDHEN and CDR2 SYDVKM. Here the CDR3 reads CASSSPRSGVGGYEQYF. Written as DNA, the CDR3 is TGTGCCAGCAGTTCCCCCCGTAGCGGGGTAGGGGGCTACGAGCAGTACTTC.

The chain has TRBV15 and TRBJ2-1; D remains ambiguous. Germline V lookup: CDR1 LNHNV, CDR2 YYDKDF (reference sequence). The V end lost 1 base, the J end lost 3 bases, and 7 bases lay between the germline ends. The CDR3 has 14 amino acids. CDR3: CATSRAGNYNEQFF. The CDR3 coding sequence is TGTGCCACCAGCAGAGCTGGGAACTACAATGAGCAGTTCTTC.

The chain joins TRBV9 to TRBJ2-7; TRBD1 matches at 8 bases. This CDR3 region has 15 residues. After removal of 4 bases from V and 7 bases from J, the junction contained 13 bases not matched to a gene. Germline loops: CDR1 SGDLS, CDR2 YYNGEE. The CDR3 spells CASSPLRQGAKEQYF. The CDR3 nucleotides are TGTGCCAGCAGCCCGCTTAGGCAGGGGGCGAAGGAGCAGTACTTC. Based on the CDR3 plus reference TRBV9 and TRBJ2-7, the full variable domain is DSGVTQTPKHLITATGQRVTLRCSPRSGDLSVYWYQQSLDQGLQFLIQYYNGEERAKGNILERFSAQQFPDLHSELNLSSLELGDSALYFCASSPLRQGAKEQYFGPGTRLTVT.

This chain joins TRBV19 and TRBJ2-7; D remains unclear. This CDR3 is built from 15 residues. Germline V gives CDR1 LNHDA, CDR2 SQIVND (reference sequence). The V and J ends lost 1 base and 0 bases respectively, with 10 bases between them. CDR3 bases: TGTGCCAGTAGTATAGGAGGCGGCAACTCCTACGAGCAGTACTTC. Translation: CASSIGGGNSYEQYF. Full variable domain (rest looked up from reference TRBV19 and TRBJ2-7): DGGITQSPKYLFRKEGQNVTLSCEQNLNHDAMYWYRQDPGQGLRLIYYSQIVNDFQKGDIAEGYSVSREKKESFPLTVTSAQKNPTAFYLCASSIGGGNSYEQYFGPGTRLTVT.

The gene calls are TRBV2 and TRBJ2-3, with no clear D. The CDR3 is 14 residues long. The germline V gene has CDR1 SNHLY and CDR2 FYNNEI. The V gene lost 1 base and the J gene lost 5 bases, with 10 bases spanning the gap. In DNA, the CDR3 is TGTGCCAGCAGTGAAGGGGCAGGCGGAGATACGCAGTATTTT. This translates into CASSEGAGGDTQYF.

The CDR3 sequence is CASSYEVAASSYNEQFF. Written as DNA, the CDR3 is TGTGCCAGCAGCTACGAGGTTGCGGCGAGCTCCTACAATGAGCAGTTCTTC. This rearrangement joins TRBV14 to TRBJ2-1; D gene uncertain. The CDR3 is 17 residues long. Germline assignment: CDR1 SGHDN and CDR2 FVKESK. Trimming pared 5 bases from V and 0 bases from J, leaving 17 bases between.

A note on this clone: Other DNA sequences of this sample code for an identical CDR3. This chain connects TRBV27 to TRBJ2-7, with 10 bases lining up with TRBD1. The CDR3 has 14 amino acids. Trimming removed 2 bases from V and 4 bases from J; junction bases left unmatched: 2. CDR1 and CDR2 from the germline V gene are MNHEY and SMNVEV (reference sequence). This CDR3 reads CASSLLGQGYEQYF. The DNA for the CDR3 is TGTGCCAGCAGTTTACTGGGACAGGGGTACGAGCAGTACTTC.

The V gene is TRBV5-1, the J gene TRBJ2-7; TRBD2 aligns across 10 bases. The germline V gene encodes CDR1 SGHRS and CDR2 YFSETQ. The length of the CDR3 is 22 residues. With V trimmed by 4 bases and J by 1 base, 26 bases remained unmatched. The CDR3 sequence: CASSIRPRVGSGRPKTSYEQYF. CDR3 DNA: TGCGCCAGCAGCATCCGACCCAGGGTGGGTAGCGGGAGGCCCAAAACTTCCTACGAGCAGTACTTC. Combining the CDR3 with reference TRBV5-1 and TRBJ2-7 gives the whole variable domain KAGVTQTPRYLIKTRGQQVTLSCSPISGHRSVSWYQQTPGQGLQFLFEYFSETQRNKGNFPGRFSGRQFSNSRSEMNVSTLELGDSALYLCASSIRPRVGSGRPKTSYEQYFGPGTRLTVT.

The gene calls are TRBV2 and TRBJ2-2; D ambiguous. This CDR3 is 14 amino acids long. Trimming left V 1 base short and J 0 bases short, with 3 bases between. Germline V CDR1 and CDR2: SNHLY, FYNNEI. In DNA form, the CDR3 reads TGTGCCAGCAGTGAAGACACGAACACCGGGGAGCTGTTTTTT. Protein: CASSEDTNTGELFF.

The gene calls are TRBV19 and TRBJ1-3; D gene unclear. This CDR3 contains 14 residues. CDR1 is LNHDA and CDR2 is SQIVND in the germline V gene (reference sequence). The V end lost 5 bases, the J end lost 4 bases, and 12 bases lay between the germline ends. In DNA form, the CDR3 reads TGTGCCAGTAGTCCCGGAATTTACGGAAACACCATATATTTT. The encoded protein is CASSPGIYGNTIYF. The full variable domain, in which reference TRBV19 and TRBJ1-3 provide the parts outside the CDR3, is DGGITQSPKYLFRKEGQNVTLSCEQNLNHDAMYWYRQDPGQGLRLIYYSQIVNDFQKGDIAEGYSVSREKKESFPLTVTSAQKNPTAFYLCASSPGIYGNTIYFGEGSWLTVV.

The chain joins TRBV28 to TRBJ2-1; D remains ambiguous. V was clipped by 2 bases and J by 1 base, with 15 bases between them. In germline, CDR1 is MDHEN, CDR2 SYDVKM. The CDR3 is 17 amino acids. The CDR3 DNA sequence: TGTGCCAGCAGTTTAGTCGAAATCAGAACATCCTACAATGAGCAGTTCTTC. This sequence encodes CASSLVEIRTSYNEQFF. Looking up the rest from reference TRBV28 and TRBJ2-1 gives the full variable domain: DVKVTQSSRYLVKRTGEKVFLECVQDMDHENMFWYRQDPGLGLRLIYFSYDVKMKEKGDIPEGYSVSREKKERFSLILESASTNQTSMYLCASSLVEIRTSYNEQFFGPGTRLTVL.

The chain carries TRBV4-1 and TRBJ2-7; 13 bases are shared with TRBD2. Germline CDR1 reads MGHRA; CDR2 reads YSYEKL. The CDR3 has 14 residues. Trimming at V came to 5 bases and at J to 3 bases, leaving 1 base not matched to a gene. The CDR3 DNA reads as TGCGCCAGCAGCTGGACTAGCGGGAGCTACGAGCAGTACTTC. Its protein product is CASSWTSGSYEQYF.

The chain joins TRBV2 to TRBJ2-7, with TRBD2 identical over 11 bases. Germline V gene data show CDR1 as SNHLY and CDR2 as FYNNEI. There are 13 residues in the CDR3. V was pared by 7 bases and J by 7 bases, with 6 bases of the junction left unmatched. Here the CDR3 reads CASITSGSWEQYF. DNA for the CDR3: TGTGCCAGCATCACTAGCGGGAGTTGGGAGCAGTACTTC.

In its sample, this clone was seen a few times. This rearrangement joins TRBV7-6 to TRBJ2-3; 15 bases line up with TRBD2. Germline trimming cut 4 bases from V and 5 bases from J; bases unmatched to any gene: 16. Germline V gene lookup returns CDR1 SGHVS and CDR2 FNYEAQ. CDR3 length: 20 residues. The CDR3 reads CASSWPGLAGGSFSGDTQYF. The CDR3 DNA reads as TGTGCCAGCAGCTGGCCGGGACTAGCGGGAGGATCCTTCTCCGGAGATACGCAGTATTTT. Drawing the rest from reference TRBV7-6 and TRBJ2-3, the complete variable domain is GAGVSQSPRYKVTKRGQDVALRCDPISGHVSLYWYRQALGQGPEFLTYFNYEAQQDKSGLPNDRFSAERPEGSISTLTIQRTEQRDSAMYRCASSWPGLAGGSFSGDTQYFGPGTRLTVL.

The rearrangement joins TRBV10-1 to TRBJ2-5, with 9 positions matching TRBD2. V dropped 6 bases and J dropped 4; count of bases not matched to a gene: 3. The CDR3 has 13 amino acids. CDR1 and CDR2 from the germline V gene are WNHNN and SYGVQD (reference sequence). As DNA, the CDR3 is TGCGCCAGCAGCATACTAGCGGGAGAGACCCAGTACTTC. The encoded protein is CASSILAGETQYF.

A single count supports this clone. The chain has TRBV5-8 and TRBJ2-1; possibly TRBD1 or TRBD2 for D (5 bases each). CDR3 length: 13 residues. Trimming cost V 2 bases and J 9 bases, with 12 bases left between them. Germline V gene data show CDR1 as SGHTS and CDR2 as YDEGEE. The chain's CDR3 is CASSLSGGPEQFF. CDR3 in DNA: TGTGCCAGCAGCTTATCTGGGGGACCTGAGCAGTTCTTC. Using reference TRBV5-8 and TRBJ2-1 for the parts outside the CDR3, the full variable domain is EAGVTQSPTHLIKTRGQQATLRCSPISGHTSVYWYQQALGLGLQFLLWYDEGEERNRGNFPPRFSGRQFPNYSSELNVNALELEDSALYLCASSLSGGPEQFFGPGTRLTVL.

V gene TRBV7-9 combines with J gene TRBJ1-3, with TRBD1 matching over 11 bases. The length of the CDR3 is 19 residues. V lost 5 bases to trimming and J lost 0 bases; unmatched junction nucleotides: 12. Germline assignment: CDR1 SEHNR and CDR2 FQNEAQ (reference sequence). DNA of the CDR3: TGTGCCAGCAGCCCACGGACAGGGGGCTTTAAGGACTCTGGAAACACCATATATTTT. Translating it yields CASSPRTGGFKDSGNTIYF.

This chain links TRBV29-1 with TRBJ2-1; the match to TRBD2 covers 7 bases. CDR3 size: 15 residues. With V trimmed by 7 bases and J by 5 bases, 14 bases remained unmatched. The germline V gene encodes CDR1 SQVTM and CDR2 ANQGSEA. The CDR3 loop reads CSARDASGRDNEQFF. CDR3 bases: TGCAGCGCCAGAGATGCTAGCGGCCGGGACAATGAGCAGTTCTTC.

The V and J genes are TRBV7-9 and TRBJ2-1; no clear D gene. The length of the CDR3 is 15 residues. V lost 3 bases and J 8 bases, leaving 17 bases between the germline ends. The germline gives CDR1 SEHNR, CDR2 FQNEAQ (reference sequence). CDR3: CASSFSQNLNDEQFF. Written as DNA, the CDR3 is TGTGCCAGCAGCTTCTCCCAGAATTTGAACGATGAGCAGTTCTTC.

The chain combines TRBV6-5 with TRBJ2-7; D gene uncertain. The germline CDR1 and CDR2 sequences are MNHEY and SVGAGI. The V gene lost 0 bases and the J gene lost 4 bases, with 16 bases spanning the gap. The CDR3 is 16 residues long. CDR3 nucleotide sequence: TGTGCCAGCAGTTACTCGATTCCCAACGTCGGGTACGAGCAGTACTTC. It codes for CASSYSIPNVGYEQYF.

The chain joins TRBV7-8 to TRBJ2-7; 7 bases match TRBD2. CDR3 length: 16 residues. Trimming took 3 bases from V and 1 from J; bases not matched to a gene: 9. Germline assignment: CDR1 SGHVS and CDR2 FQNEAQ. This CDR3 reads CASSLPGGSVSYEQYF. The CDR3 nucleotides are TGTGCCAGCAGCTTGCCTGGCGGGAGTGTGTCCTACGAGCAGTACTTC.

The chain joins TRBV9 to TRBJ2-7, with D perhaps being TRBD1 or TRBD2 (5 bases each). Trimming took off 3 bases at V and 1 base at J, with 11 bases between the two ends. The CDR3 contains 14 residues. Looked up from germline, CDR1 is SGDLS and CDR2 is YYNGEE. CDR3 bases: TGTGCCAGCAGCGAAACGGGACGGTCCTACGAGCAGTACTTC. It codes for CASSETGRSYEQYF.

The chain is built from TRBV27 and TRBJ1-5; D gene uncertain. Germline-derived CDR1 and CDR2 are MNHEY and SMNVEV (reference sequence). This CDR3 is built from 13 residues. V dropped 5 bases and J dropped 2 bases, with 7 bases sitting between them. The CDR3, as DNA: TGTGCCAGCAGTGTAGGACGCAATCAGCCCCAGCATTTT. This gives the protein CASSVGRNQPQHF.

V is TRBV2 and J is TRBJ2-7; the D gene could be TRBD1 or TRBD2 (5 bases each). The germline V and J ends were trimmed by 7 bases and 1 base, with 20 bases remaining between them. Germline CDR1 SNHLY, CDR2 FYNNEI. The CDR3 is 16 amino acids. CDR3 protein: CASINWDEDPSYEQYF. The CDR3 DNA follows: TGTGCCAGCATTAATTGGGACGAGGACCCTTCCTACGAGCAGTACTTC.

The V and J genes are TRBV10-1 and TRBJ1-1; TRBD1 is a possible D gene (5 bases). From germline, CDR1 is WNHNN and CDR2 SYGVQD (reference sequence). This CDR3 spans 14 amino acids. V lost 0 bases and J lost 5, with 10 bases in between. The chain's CDR3 is CASSESQWGTEAFF. CDR3 bases: TGCGCCAGCAGTGAGTCCCAATGGGGGACTGAAGCTTTCTTT.

The V gene is TRBV7-9, the J gene TRBJ2-3; D could derive from TRBD1 or TRBD2 (5 bases each). Germline V gene data show CDR1 as SEHNR and CDR2 as FQNEAQ (reference sequence). V was trimmed by 8 bases and J by 4 bases, leaving 13 bases between them. This CDR3 comprises 13 residues. The CDR3: CASQEPGPDTQYF. The DNA for the CDR3 is TGTGCCAGCCAAGAACCGGGGCCAGATACGCAGTATTTT. Variable domain in full (rest from reference TRBV7-9 and TRBJ2-3): DTGVSQNPRHKITKRGQNVTFRCDPISEHNRLYWYRQTLGQGPEFLTYFQNEAQLEKSRLLSDRFSAERPKGSFSTLEIQRTEQGDSAMYLCASQEPGPDTQYFGPGTRLTVL.

This chain joins TRBV27 and TRBJ2-3; TRBD2 is a possible D gene (7 bases). Trimming removed 2 bases at V and 6 bases at J, with 15 bases between. This CDR3 contains 15 residues. Germline assignment: CDR1 MNHEY and CDR2 SMNVEV (reference sequence). CDR3 residues: CASSLVGGPGDTQYF. In DNA form, the CDR3 reads TGTGCCAGCAGTTTAGTGGGGGGGCCCGGGGATACGCAGTATTTT.

The gene calls are TRBV7-9 and TRBJ1-4; D might be TRBD1 (6 bases). Germline V lookup: CDR1 SEHNR, CDR2 FQNEAQ (reference sequence). The ends were cut back, 2 bases at V and 0 bases at J, with 10 bases in the middle. The CDR3 extends over 16 amino acids. The CDR3 DNA is TGTGCCAGCAGCTTACGGGGGGCGGCAACTAATGAAAAACTGTTTTTT. This translates into CASSLRGAATNEKLFF.